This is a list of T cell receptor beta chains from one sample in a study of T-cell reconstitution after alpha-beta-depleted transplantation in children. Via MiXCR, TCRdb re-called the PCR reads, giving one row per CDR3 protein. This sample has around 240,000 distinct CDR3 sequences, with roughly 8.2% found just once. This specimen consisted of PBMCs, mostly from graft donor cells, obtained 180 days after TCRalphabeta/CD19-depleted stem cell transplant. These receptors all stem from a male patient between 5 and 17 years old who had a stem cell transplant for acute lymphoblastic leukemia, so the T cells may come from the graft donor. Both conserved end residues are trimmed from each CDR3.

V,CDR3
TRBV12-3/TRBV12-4,ASSLSLQGELYGYT
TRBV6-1,ASRWRGNTEAF
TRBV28,ASSFGSTGAVNEKLF
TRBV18,ASSPPGQRGGYT
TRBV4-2,ASSRLQGRGNTEAF
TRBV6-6,ASSYGETNEQF
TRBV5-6,ASSYRPDTQY
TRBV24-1,ATSDLGASSYNEQF
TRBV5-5,ASRSSGSSEQF
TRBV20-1,SARDVGQGSYEQY
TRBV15,ATSVPEGRYQPQH
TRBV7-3,ASSPVGGGNVEQF
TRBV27,ASSLLAGGMTGELF
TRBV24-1,ATSDPQGNGYT
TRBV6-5,ASSHPHPNTEAF
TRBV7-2,ASSLDRAFGYT
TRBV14,ASSQARQGVNEQF
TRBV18,ASSPRGATGELF
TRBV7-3,ASSLRVGDPPNTGELF
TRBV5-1,ASSLEGLPGNTEAF
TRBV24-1,AGHLTENTEAF
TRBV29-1,SGRLNTEAF
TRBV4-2,ASSPDLLSNQPQH
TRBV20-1,SASGGAGEAF
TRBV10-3,AITAGGSYEQY
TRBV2,ASSADRISGNTIY
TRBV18,ASSPGLAGPSTDTQY
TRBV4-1,ASSQEGQWYGYT
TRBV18,ASSPISGTEETQY
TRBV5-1,ASSFRALPLAPYEQY
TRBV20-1,SASSSGTGANVLT
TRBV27,ASSFGPISGANVLT
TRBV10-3,AATTGSGANVLT
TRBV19,ASSWSVSYEQY
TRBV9,ASSATSGRTPSNEQF
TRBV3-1,ASCQERITSYEQY
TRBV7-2,ASSLGPGATEAF
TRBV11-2,ASRADRIHEQY
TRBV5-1,ATAQGTGGADEQY
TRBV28,ASSPIDRGAF
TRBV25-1,ASSPRVTALAGEQY
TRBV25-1,ASSALHEQF
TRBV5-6,ASSFRWVRSYEQY
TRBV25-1,ASSEPTAGYT
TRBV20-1,SASIPGTGGGGF
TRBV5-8,ASSLAYWNEQF
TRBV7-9,ASSPSGTNEQF
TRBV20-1,SARDLAGSGSNQPQH
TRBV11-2,ASSQGYQETQY
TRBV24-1,ATRRTGDTDTQY
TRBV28,ASSFRGQGGNEQY
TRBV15,ATSRDQDPRGPNYGYT
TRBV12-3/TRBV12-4,ASSFRRVRETQY
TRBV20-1,SATSIVQETQY
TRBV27,ASSSNYGEQY
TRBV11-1,ASSFSPQETQY
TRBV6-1,ASSTLGAGANVLT
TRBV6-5,ASSYSGGQGGQPQH
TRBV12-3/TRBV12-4,ASSTRVAGGADTQY
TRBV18,ASSPDNSPLH